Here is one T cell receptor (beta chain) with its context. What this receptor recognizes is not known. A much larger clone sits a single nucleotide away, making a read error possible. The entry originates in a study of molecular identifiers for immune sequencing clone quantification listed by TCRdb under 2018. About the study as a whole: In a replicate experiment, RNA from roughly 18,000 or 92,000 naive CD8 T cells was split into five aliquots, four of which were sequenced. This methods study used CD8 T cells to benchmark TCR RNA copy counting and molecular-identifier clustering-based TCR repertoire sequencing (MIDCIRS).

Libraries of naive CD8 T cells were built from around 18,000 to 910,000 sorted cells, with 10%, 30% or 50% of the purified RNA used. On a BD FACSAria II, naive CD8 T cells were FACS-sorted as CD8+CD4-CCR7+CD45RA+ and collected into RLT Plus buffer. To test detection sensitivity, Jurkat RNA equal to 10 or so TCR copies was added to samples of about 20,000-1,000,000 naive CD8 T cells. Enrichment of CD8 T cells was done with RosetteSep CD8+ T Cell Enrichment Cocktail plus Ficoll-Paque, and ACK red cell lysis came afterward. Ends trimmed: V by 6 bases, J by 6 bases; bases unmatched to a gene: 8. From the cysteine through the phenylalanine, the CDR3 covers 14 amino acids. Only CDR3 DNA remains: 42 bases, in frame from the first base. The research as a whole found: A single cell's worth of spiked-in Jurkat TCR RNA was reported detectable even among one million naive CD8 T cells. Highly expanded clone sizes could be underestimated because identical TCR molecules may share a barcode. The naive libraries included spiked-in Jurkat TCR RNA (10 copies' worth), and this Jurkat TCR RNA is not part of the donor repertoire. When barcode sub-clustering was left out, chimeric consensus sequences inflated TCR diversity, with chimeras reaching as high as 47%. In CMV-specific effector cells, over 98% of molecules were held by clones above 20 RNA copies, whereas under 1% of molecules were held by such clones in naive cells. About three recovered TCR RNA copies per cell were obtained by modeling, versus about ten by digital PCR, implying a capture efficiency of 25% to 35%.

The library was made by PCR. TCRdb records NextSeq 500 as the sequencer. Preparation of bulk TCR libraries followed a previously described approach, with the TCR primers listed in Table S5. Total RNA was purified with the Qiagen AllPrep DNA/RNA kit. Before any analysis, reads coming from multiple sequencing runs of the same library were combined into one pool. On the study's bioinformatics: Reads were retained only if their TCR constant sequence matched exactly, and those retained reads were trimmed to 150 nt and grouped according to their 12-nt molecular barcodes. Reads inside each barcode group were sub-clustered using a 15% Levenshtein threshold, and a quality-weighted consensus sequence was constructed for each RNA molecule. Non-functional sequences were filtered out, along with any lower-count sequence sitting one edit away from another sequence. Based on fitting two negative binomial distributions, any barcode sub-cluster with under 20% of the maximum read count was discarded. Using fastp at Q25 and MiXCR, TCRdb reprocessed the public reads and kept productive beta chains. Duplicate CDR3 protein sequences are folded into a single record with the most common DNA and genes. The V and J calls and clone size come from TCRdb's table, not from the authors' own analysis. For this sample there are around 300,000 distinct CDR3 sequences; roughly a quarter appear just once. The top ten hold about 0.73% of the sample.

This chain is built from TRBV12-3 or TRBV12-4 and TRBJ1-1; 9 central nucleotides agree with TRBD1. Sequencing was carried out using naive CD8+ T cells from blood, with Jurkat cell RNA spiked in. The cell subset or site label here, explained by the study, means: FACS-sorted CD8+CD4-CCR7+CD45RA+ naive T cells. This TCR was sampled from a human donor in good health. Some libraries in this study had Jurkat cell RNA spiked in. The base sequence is TGTGCCAGCAGCCTCGGACAGGGGTCCTCTGAAGCTTTCTTT. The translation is CASSLGQGSSEAFF.